The 28 T cell receptor beta chains presented below share a single source sample, sequenced in a study of T cells in Graves' hyperthyroidism and ophthalmopathy. Regions amplified from RNA transcripts were the TCR beta CDR3 regions. Researchers ran a first-round RT-PCR on the TCR CDR3 using the HTBI primer set. MiXCR, run by TCRdb on the multiplex PCR reads, gives a single entry per CDR3 protein. The data show 600,000 to 850,000 distinct CDR3 sequences, around a sixth seen once. The sequencing input was blood. The source of these receptors is a woman in her fifties or sixties with Graves' hyperthyroidism that later progressed to Graves' ophthalmopathy.

This clonotype has only a few counts. The chain links TRBV10-3 to TRBJ2-1; the D gene is possibly TRBD2 (7 bases). V dropped 1 base and J dropped 7 bases, with 17 bases sitting between them. CDR3 length: 16 residues. Germline V gene data show CDR1 as ENHRY and CDR2 as SYGVKD. The CDR3 region is CAISEYGAGAGNEQFF. CDR3 bases: TGTGCCATCAGTGAGTACGGTGCGGGGGCGGGGAATGAGCAGTTCTTC.

The chain employs TRBV11-2 and TRBJ2-5, with TRBD2 identical over 10 bases. The V segment lost 5 bases and the J segment 1 base; nucleotides outside the gene matches: 10. Germline loops: CDR1 SGHAT, CDR2 FQNNGV. The CDR3 totals 17 residues. The CDR3 is CASSTTDIAGGQETQYF. CDR3 sequence (DNA): TGTGCCAGCAGCACAACCGATATAGCGGGGGGCCAAGAGACCCAGTACTTC. The full variable domain, completed using reference TRBV11-2 and TRBJ2-5, is EAGVAQSPRYKIIEKRQSVAFWCNPISGHATLYWYQQILGQGPKLLIQFQNNGVVDDSQLPKDRFSAERLKGVDSTLKIQPAKLEDSAVYLCASSTTDIAGGQETQYFGPGTRLLVL.

This clonotype was seen a handful of times. This sequence joins TRBV6-1 and TRBJ2-1; D perhaps matches TRBD2 (5 bases). With 10 bases removed from V and 3 bases from J, the gap between germline ends came to 13 bases. Looked up from germline, CDR1 is MNHNS and CDR2 is SASEGT. This CDR3 is built from 13 residues. In nucleotides, the CDR3 is TGTGCCACCGGGAAGTCCTTCTACAATGAGCAGTTCTTC. Residues: CATGKSFYNEQFF.

This clonotype was picked up many times. This chain links TRBV9 with TRBJ2-1; 8 bases are a match to TRBD1. The CDR3 loop spans 16 amino acids. Germline CDR1 and CDR2: SGDLS and YYNGEE. J was trimmed by 0 bases and V by 4 bases; bases with no gene match: 6. This CDR3 is CASSPQGASSYNEQFF. Here the CDR3 DNA reads TGTGCCAGCAGCCCTCAGGGGGCCAGCTCCTACAATGAGCAGTTCTTC.

The chain couples TRBV29-1 to TRBJ1-4, with D hard to call. The CDR3 has 12 amino acids. The germline V gene has CDR1 SQVTM and CDR2 ANQGSEA. Trimming took 4 bases from V and 4 from J, leaving 7 bases between them. In DNA, the CDR3 is TGCAGCGTTGCTTGGAATAATGAAAAACTGTTTTTT. It codes for CSVAWNNEKLFF.

This chain uses TRBV6-1 with TRBJ2-2, with D perhaps matching TRBD2 (5 bases). CDR3 size: 15 residues. Trimming took 1 base from V and 3 from J, leaving 9 bases between them. Germline CDR1 MNHNS, CDR2 SASEGT. CDR3 amino acids: CASSEVREYTGELFF. DNA of the CDR3: TGTGCCAGCAGTGAAGTCCGGGAATACACCGGGGAGCTGTTTTTT.

This clonotype showed up many times. This chain uses TRBV20-1 with TRBJ1-1, with D possibly matching TRBD1 (6 bases). V gave up 5 bases and J gave up 0 bases, with 10 bases separating them. Germline-derived CDR1 and CDR2 are DFQATT and SNEGSKA (reference sequence). This CDR3 region has 13 residues. The CDR3 DNA reads TGCAGTGCTGACGGACAGCTGAACACTGAAGCTTTCTTT. This translates into CSADGQLNTEAFF.

The chain couples TRBV7-3 to TRBJ2-3; 8 bases line up with TRBD2. The CDR3 runs to 17 residues. After removal of 0 bases from V and 6 bases from J, the junction contained 11 bases not matched to a gene. The germline V gene has CDR1 SGHTA and CDR2 FQGTGA. CDR3 protein: CASSLTGSTGGRDTQYF. As DNA, the CDR3 is TGTGCCAGCAGCTTAACTGGATCAACGGGGGGGCGCGATACGCAGTATTTT.

The chain recombines TRBV25-1 with TRBJ1-4; D might be TRBD1 (5 bases). CDR1 MGHDK and CDR2 SYGVNS come from the germline V gene. The CDR3 has 14 amino acids. V was shortened by 4 bases and J by 8 bases, with 14 bases between the two germline ends. The CDR3 nucleotides read TGTGCCAGCAGTGCGGGACCAACGGAGGAAAAACTGTTTTTT. Its translation is CASSAGPTEEKLFF.

This clonotype was counted ten times or more. The chain has TRBV19 and TRBJ1-1; D is ambiguous. Germline CDR1 is LNHDA and CDR2 is SQIVND (reference sequence). The CDR3 runs 16 residues. V dropped 5 bases and J dropped 0 bases, with 16 bases sitting between them. The CDR3 is CASSGPPGRLNTEAFF. DNA of the CDR3: TGTGCCAGTAGTGGACCCCCGGGCAGGTTGAACACTGAAGCTTTCTTT. Supplemented by reference TRBV19 and TRBJ1-1, the full variable domain reads DGGITQSPKYLFRKEGQNVTLSCEQNLNHDAMYWYRQDPGQGLRLIYYSQIVNDFQKGDIAEGYSVSREKKESFPLTVTSAQKNPTAFYLCASSGPPGRLNTEAFFGQGTRLTVV.

This clonotype was counted at least ten times. The V gene is TRBV3-1, the J gene TRBJ2-7; D not resolved. The V gene lost 4 bases and the J gene lost 6 bases, with 10 bases spanning the gap. This CDR3 region has 12 residues. Germline V gene lookup returns CDR1 LGHDT and CDR2 YNNKEL (reference sequence). DNA of the CDR3: TGTGCCAGCAGCCTAGAAGGGCGCGAGCAGTACTTC. Encoded protein: CASSLEGREQYF.

This clonotype was counted between two and nine times. The chain has TRBV19 and TRBJ2-6, with 11 positions matching TRBD1. V lost 5 bases and J lost 0; bases outside the gene matches: 6. The CDR3 has 18 amino acids. The germline gives CDR1 LNHDA, CDR2 SQIVND (reference sequence). The CDR3 spells CASSVRTGGGSGANVLTF. The CDR3, as DNA: TGTGCCAGTAGTGTAAGGACAGGGGGCGGCTCTGGGGCCAACGTCCTGACTTTC. Together with reference TRBV19 and TRBJ2-6, the CDR3 gives the full variable domain: DGGITQSPKYLFRKEGQNVTLSCEQNLNHDAMYWYRQDPGQGLRLIYYSQIVNDFQKGDIAEGYSVSREKKESFPLTVTSAQKNPTAFYLCASSVRTGGGSGANVLTFGAGSRLTVL.

This chain joins TRBV3-1 and TRBJ2-5; 15 bases align to TRBD2. The germline V gene has CDR1 LGHDT and CDR2 YNNKEL (reference sequence). V was pared by 6 bases and J by 2 bases, with 7 bases of the junction left unmatched. CDR3 size: 17 residues. The CDR3 region is CASREGLAGGDQETQYF. The CDR3, as DNA: TGTGCCAGCAGGGAGGGACTAGCGGGGGGAGATCAAGAGACCCAGTACTTC.

The chain is built from TRBV5-1 and TRBJ2-5, with 10 bases aligning to TRBD2. Germline CDR1 SGHRS, CDR2 YFSETQ. The CDR3 has 16 amino acids. The V gene end was trimmed by 1 base and the J gene end by 0 bases; junction bases not matched to a gene: 3. The CDR3, as DNA: TGCGCCAGCAGCTTGCCTAGCGGGAGCGACCAAGAGACCCAGTACTTC. Encoded protein: CASSLPSGSDQETQYF.

This clonotype was counted a few times. This chain links TRBV7-9 with TRBJ1-5; unclear D gene. The CDR3 contains 15 residues. Germline V gene lookup returns CDR1 SEHNR and CDR2 FQNEAQ (reference sequence). The V gene lost 4 bases and the J gene lost 0 bases, with 10 bases spanning the gap. CDR3 protein: CASSSLKNSNQPQHF. Here the CDR3 DNA reads TGTGCCAGCAGCTCATTGAAGAATAGCAATCAGCCCCAGCATTTT.

Worth noting for this clonotype: A read error is possible here, since a much larger clone lies one base away. The CDR3 here is CAGSQTEGLRRETQYF. CDR3 in DNA: TGTGCCGGCAGCCAGACCGAGGGACTCAGAAGGGAGACCCAGTACTTC. The rearrangement links TRBV14 to TRBJ2-5; weak D call: TRBD2 (6 bases). The CDR3 covers 16 residues. The germline V gene has CDR1 SGHDN and CDR2 FVKESK.

Many counts were recorded for this clonotype. This sequence joins TRBV28 and TRBJ2-2; TRBD1 agrees at 8 bases. The CDR3 contains 15 residues. The germline V gene has CDR1 MDHEN and CDR2 SYDVKM. V lost 6 bases and J lost 2; bases outside the gene matches: 5. The CDR3 is CASRRDRGNTGELFF. CDR3 in DNA: TGTGCCAGCAGACGCGACAGGGGTAACACCGGGGAGCTGTTTTTT.

This clonotype was detected ten times or more. The chain employs TRBV5-1 and TRBJ2-7, with a possible D match to TRBD1 (6 bases). The CDR3 spans 15 residues. The germline CDR1 and CDR2 sequences are SGHRS and YFSETQ. V was shortened by 0 bases and J by 2 bases, with 12 bases between the two germline ends. CDR3 region: CASSLDGTPTYEQYF. The CDR3 bases are TGCGCCAGCAGCTTGGATGGGACACCCACCTACGAGCAGTACTTC. Full variable domain (missing parts from reference TRBV5-1 and TRBJ2-7): KAGVTQTPRYLIKTRGQQVTLSCSPISGHRSVSWYQQTPGQGLQFLFEYFSETQRNKGNFPGRFSGRQFSNSRSEMNVSTLELGDSALYLCASSLDGTPTYEQYFGPGTRLTVT.

In this sample, this clonotype turned up many times. This chain joins TRBV9 and TRBJ1-1; tentatively, D is TRBD1 (6 bases). The germline gives CDR1 SGDLS, CDR2 YYNGEE. The CDR3 is 17 residues long. The V end was cut by 0 bases, the J end by 3 bases, with 18 bases between. DNA of the CDR3: TGTGCCAGCAGCGTAGGGGGGGGCAGGACCTGGGACACTGAAGCTTTCTTT. Amino acid sequence: CASSVGGGRTWDTEAFF. The whole variable domain, remainder taken from reference TRBV9 and TRBJ1-1, is DSGVTQTPKHLITATGQRVTLRCSPRSGDLSVYWYQQSLDQGLQFLIQYYNGEERAKGNILERFSAQQFPDLHSELNLSSLELGDSALYFCASSVGGGRTWDTEAFFGQGTRLTVV.

This clonotype was picked up a small number of times. The chain uses TRBV19 and TRBJ2-1, with TRBD2 matching 10 bases. The V segment lost 5 bases and the J segment 3 bases; nucleotides outside the gene matches: 10. The CDR3 is made up of 17 amino acids. CDR1 and CDR2 from the germline V gene are LNHDA and SQIVND (reference sequence). In nucleotides, the CDR3 is TGTGCCAGTAGTGCAAATCCGGGACTAGCGAACTACAATGAGCAGTTCTTC. Amino acid sequence: CASSANPGLANYNEQFF.

This clonotype was seen repeatedly, ten times or more. The chain combines TRBV3-1 with TRBJ2-3; 12 bases line up with TRBD2. V lost 0 bases, J lost 5 bases, and 3 bases stayed unmatched. CDR1 is LGHDT, CDR2 YNNKEL, per germline (reference sequence). The CDR3 length is 16 residues. Here the CDR3 DNA reads TGTGCCAGCAGCCAAGATCTACTAGCGGGGGGAGATACGCAGTATTTT. Translated, it gives CASSQDLLAGGDTQYF.

This clonotype has more than one count but fewer than ten. V usage is TRBV19 and J usage is TRBJ1-5; D not certain. Between the trimmed V and J ends, which lost 3 bases and 4 bases, there was a span of 10 bases. Germline-derived CDR1 and CDR2 are LNHDA and SQIVND (reference sequence). There are 14 residues in the CDR3. This CDR3 is CASSMVPENQPQHF. CDR3 sequence (DNA): TGTGCCAGTAGTATGGTGCCGGAGAATCAGCCCCAGCATTTT.

The chain is built from TRBV6-2 or TRBV6-3 and TRBJ2-3, with 14 bases aligning to TRBD2. The trim removed 6 bases at V and 2 bases at J, leaving 7 bases unmatched. This CDR3 is 17 amino acids long. The germline V gene encodes CDR1 MNHEY and CDR2 SVGEGT. CDR3 nucleotides: TGTGCCAGCAGCCCCGGGACTAGCGGGGGAACCACAGATACGCAGTATTTT. As protein: CASSPGTSGGTTDTQYF.

This clonotype was picked up one time. V usage is TRBV19 and J usage is TRBJ1-1, with D uncertain. The germline V gene has CDR1 LNHDA and CDR2 SQIVND (reference sequence). The CDR3 is 14 amino acids. Trimming left V 4 bases short and J 1 base short, with 10 bases between. DNA for the CDR3: TGTGCCAGTAGTACTAGCACAGCGAACACTGAAGCTTTCTTT. Translating gives CASSTSTANTEAFF.

The rearrangement links TRBV5-1 to TRBJ2-3; D is possibly TRBD2 (7 bases). The CDR3 is 15 residues long. Germline CDR1 and CDR2: SGHRS and YFSETQ. The CDR3 DNA follows: TGCGCATCCCAGACGGGGGGCCTGAGCACAGATACGCAGTATTTT. The encoded protein is CASQTGGLSTDTQYF.

V is TRBV3-1 and J is TRBJ1-4; 9 bases are a match to TRBD1. The V segment lost 5 bases and the J segment 8 bases; nucleotides outside the gene matches: 12. The CDR3 covers 16 residues. Germline CDR1 is LGHDT and CDR2 is YNNKEL (reference sequence). The chain's CDR3 is CASSYPGQGRQEKLFF. Here the CDR3 DNA reads TGTGCCAGCAGCTACCCGGGACAGGGCCGACAGGAAAAACTGTTTTTT.

The V gene is TRBV27, the J gene TRBJ2-2, with D perhaps TRBD1 (6 bases). Per germline, CDR1 MNHEY and CDR2 SMNVEV (reference sequence). V was trimmed by 6 bases and J by 7 bases, leaving 15 bases between them. The CDR3 loop spans 14 amino acids. CDR3 sequence: CASSSIPGDGELFF. The CDR3 bases are TGTGCCAGCAGCTCTATTCCAGGGGACGGGGAGCTGTTTTTT.

This chain links TRBV9 with TRBJ1-2, with no clear D. CDR3 length: 16 amino acids. V was shortened by 3 bases and J by 8 bases, with 23 bases between the two germline ends. Germline lookup yields CDR1 SGDLS and CDR2 YYNGEE. The CDR3 is CASSAHREGLTLGYTF. The CDR3 DNA follows: TGTGCCAGCAGCGCCCACCGGGAGGGTCTCACTTTAGGCTACACCTTC.